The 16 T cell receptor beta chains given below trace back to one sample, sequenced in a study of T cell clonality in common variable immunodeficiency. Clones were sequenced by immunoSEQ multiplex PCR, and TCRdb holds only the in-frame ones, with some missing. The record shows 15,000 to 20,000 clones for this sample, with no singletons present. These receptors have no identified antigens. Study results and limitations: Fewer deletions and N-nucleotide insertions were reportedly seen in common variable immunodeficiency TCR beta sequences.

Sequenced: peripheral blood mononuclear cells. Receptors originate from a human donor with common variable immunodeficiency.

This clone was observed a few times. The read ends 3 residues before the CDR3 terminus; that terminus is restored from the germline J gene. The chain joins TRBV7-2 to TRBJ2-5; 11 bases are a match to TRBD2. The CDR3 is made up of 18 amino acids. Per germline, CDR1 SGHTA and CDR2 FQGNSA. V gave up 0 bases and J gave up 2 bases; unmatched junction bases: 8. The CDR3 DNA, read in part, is TGTGCCAGCAGCTTAGCTTCTAGCGGGAGGAATCGGCAAGAGACC. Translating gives CASSLASSGRNRQET. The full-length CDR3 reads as CASSLASSGRNRQETQYF.

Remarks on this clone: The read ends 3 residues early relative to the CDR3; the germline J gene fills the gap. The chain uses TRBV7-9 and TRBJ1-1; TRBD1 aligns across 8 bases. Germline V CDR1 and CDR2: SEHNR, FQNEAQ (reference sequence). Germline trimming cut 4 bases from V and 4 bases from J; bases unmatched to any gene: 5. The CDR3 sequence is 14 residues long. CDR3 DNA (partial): TGTGCCAGCAGCTCACAGGGGGGGGGCACTGAA. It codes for CASSSQGGGTE. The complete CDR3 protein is CASSSQGGGTEAFF.

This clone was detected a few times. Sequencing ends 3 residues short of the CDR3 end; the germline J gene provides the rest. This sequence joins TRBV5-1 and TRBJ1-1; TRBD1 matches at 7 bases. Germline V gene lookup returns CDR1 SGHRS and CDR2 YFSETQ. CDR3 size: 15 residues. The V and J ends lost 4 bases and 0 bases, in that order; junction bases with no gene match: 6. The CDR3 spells CASSPETGLNTEAFF. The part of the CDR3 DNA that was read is TGCGCCAGCAGCCCTGAGACAGGGTTGAACACTGAA.

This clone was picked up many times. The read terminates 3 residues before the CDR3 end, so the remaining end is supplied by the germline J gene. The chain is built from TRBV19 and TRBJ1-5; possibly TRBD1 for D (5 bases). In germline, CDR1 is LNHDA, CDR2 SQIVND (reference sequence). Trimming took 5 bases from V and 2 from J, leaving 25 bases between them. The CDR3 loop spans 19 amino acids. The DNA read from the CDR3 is TGTGCCAGTAGTCCCGGGACCGCGGGACTAACCACGGGCAATCAGCCC. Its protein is CASSPGTAGLTTGNQP. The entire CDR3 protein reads CASSPGTAGLTTGNQPQHF.

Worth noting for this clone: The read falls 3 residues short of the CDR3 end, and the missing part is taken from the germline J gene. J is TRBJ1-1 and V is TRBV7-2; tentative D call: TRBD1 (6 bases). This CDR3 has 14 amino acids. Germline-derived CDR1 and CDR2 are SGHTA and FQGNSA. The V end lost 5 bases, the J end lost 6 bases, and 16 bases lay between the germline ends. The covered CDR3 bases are TGTGCCAGCAGCGCGGAGGGGGGGGTACCTGAA. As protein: CASSAEGGVPE. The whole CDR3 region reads CASSAEGGVPEAFF.

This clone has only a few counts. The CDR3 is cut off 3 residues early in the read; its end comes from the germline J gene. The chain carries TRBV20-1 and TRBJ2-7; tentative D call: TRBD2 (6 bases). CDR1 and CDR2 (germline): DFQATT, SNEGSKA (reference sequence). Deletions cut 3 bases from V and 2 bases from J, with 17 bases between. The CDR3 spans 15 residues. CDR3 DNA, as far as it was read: TGCAGTGCTAGGGAATTGGCGGGATCACCCTACGAG. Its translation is CSARELAGSPYE. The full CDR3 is CSARELAGSPYEQYF.

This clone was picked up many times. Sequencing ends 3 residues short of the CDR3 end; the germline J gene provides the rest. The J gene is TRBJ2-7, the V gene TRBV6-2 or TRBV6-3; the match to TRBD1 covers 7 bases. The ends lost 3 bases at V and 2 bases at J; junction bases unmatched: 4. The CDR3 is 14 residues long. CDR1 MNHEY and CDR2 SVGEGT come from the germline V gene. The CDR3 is CASSYMDRTYEQYF. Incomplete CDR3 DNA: TGTGCCAGCAGTTATATGGACAGGACCTACGAG.

The sequenced part of the CDR3 DNA is TGTGCCAGTAGCTTAGGGACTAGCGGAAACAATGAG. This codes for CASSLGTSGNNE. The complete CDR3 sequence is CASSLGTSGNNEQFF. The chain joins TRBV19 to TRBJ2-1; 11 positions match TRBD2. The read finishes 3 residues shy of the CDR3 end, and the germline J gene is used to complete it. The CDR3 is 15 residues long. CDR1 and CDR2 (germline): LNHDA, SQIVND (reference sequence). With V trimmed by 6 bases and J by 5 bases, 6 bases remained unmatched.

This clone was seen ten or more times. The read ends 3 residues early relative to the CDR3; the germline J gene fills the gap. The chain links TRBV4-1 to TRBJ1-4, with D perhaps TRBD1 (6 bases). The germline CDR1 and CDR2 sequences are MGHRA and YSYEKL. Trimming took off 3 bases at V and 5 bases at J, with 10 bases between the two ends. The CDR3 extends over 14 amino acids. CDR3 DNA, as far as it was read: TGCGCCAGCAGCCAGGGGGCGCGGAATGAAAAA. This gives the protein CASSQGARNEK. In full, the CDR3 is CASSQGARNEKLFF.

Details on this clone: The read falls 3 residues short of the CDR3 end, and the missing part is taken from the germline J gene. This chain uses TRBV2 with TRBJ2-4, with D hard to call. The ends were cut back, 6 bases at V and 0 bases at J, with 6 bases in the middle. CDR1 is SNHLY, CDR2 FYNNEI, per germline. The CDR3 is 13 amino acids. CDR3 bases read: TGTGCCAGCAGGAGACTAGCCAAAAACATT. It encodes CASRRLAKNI. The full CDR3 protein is CASRRLAKNIQYF.

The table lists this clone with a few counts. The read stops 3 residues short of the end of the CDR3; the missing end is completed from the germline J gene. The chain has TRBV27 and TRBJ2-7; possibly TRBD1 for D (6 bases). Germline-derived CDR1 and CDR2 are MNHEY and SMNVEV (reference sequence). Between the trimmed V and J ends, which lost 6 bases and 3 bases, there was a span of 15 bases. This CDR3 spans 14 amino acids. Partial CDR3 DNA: TGTGCCAGCAGGGACCGACAGGCCAGCTACGAG. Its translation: CASRDRQASYE. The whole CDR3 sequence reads CASRDRQASYEQYF.

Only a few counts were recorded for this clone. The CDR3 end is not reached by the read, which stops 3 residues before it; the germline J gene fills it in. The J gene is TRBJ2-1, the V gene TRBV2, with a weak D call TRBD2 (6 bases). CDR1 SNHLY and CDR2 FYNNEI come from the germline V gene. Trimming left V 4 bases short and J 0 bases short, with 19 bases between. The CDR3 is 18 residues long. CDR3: CASSGSRLGRDSYNEQFF. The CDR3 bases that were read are TGTGCCAGCAGTGGGAGCCGTTTAGGGCGGGACTCCTACAATGAG.

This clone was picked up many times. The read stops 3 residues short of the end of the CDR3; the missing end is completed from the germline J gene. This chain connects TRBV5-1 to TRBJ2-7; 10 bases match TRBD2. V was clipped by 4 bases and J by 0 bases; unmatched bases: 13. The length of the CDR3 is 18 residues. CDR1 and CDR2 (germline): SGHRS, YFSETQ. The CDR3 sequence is CASSPWAVLAGDSYEQYF. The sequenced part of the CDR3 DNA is TGCGCCAGCAGCCCCTGGGCGGTGCTAGCGGGGGACTCCTACGAG.

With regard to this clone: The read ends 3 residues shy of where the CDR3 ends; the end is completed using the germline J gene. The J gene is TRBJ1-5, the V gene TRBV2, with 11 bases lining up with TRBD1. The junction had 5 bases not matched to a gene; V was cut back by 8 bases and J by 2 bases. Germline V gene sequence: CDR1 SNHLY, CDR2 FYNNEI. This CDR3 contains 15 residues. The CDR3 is CASSGQGAGNQPQHF. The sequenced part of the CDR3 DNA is TGTGCCAGCTCTGGACAGGGGGCCGGCAATCAGCCC. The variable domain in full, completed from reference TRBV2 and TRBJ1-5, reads EPEVTQTPSHQVTQMGQEVILRCVPISNHLYFYWYRQILGQKVEFLVSFYNNEISEKSEIFDDQFSVERPDGSNFTLKIRSTKLEDSAMYFCASSGQGAGNQPQHFGDGTRLSIL.

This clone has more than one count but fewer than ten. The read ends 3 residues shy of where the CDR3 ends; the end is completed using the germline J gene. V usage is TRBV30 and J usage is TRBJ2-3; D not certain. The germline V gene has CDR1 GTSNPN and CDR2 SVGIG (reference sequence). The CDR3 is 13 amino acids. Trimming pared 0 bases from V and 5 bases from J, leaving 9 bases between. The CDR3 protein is CAWSVLSGDTQYF. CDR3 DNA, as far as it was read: TGTGCCTGGAGTGTCCTCTCGGGAGATACG.

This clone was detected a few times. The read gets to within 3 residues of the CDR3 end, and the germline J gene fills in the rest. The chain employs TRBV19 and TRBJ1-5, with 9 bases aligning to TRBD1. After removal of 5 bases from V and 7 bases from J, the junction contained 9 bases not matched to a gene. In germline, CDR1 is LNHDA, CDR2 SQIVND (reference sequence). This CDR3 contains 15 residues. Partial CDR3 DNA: TGTGCCAGTAGTCCCCCGGGACAGGGCTGGCAGCCC. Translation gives CASSPPGQGWQP. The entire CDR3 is CASSPPGQGWQPQHF.